Below, 29 T cell receptor beta chains from the same sample are listed, as sequenced in a study of cytomegalovirus exposure and HLA in healthy donors. PCR amplification relied on 60 Vbeta primers (plus 13 Jbeta primers). Generated by immunoSEQ multiplex PCR, the TCRdb table keeps only in-frame clones and is missing some. The sample gives around 81,000 clones, roughly 60% of which show up once; approximately 5.4% is in the top ten. Sequenced material: PBMCs. These receptors all stem from a young man in good health and CMV-seropositive.

This clone was counted a few times. The chain employs TRBV10-3 and TRBJ2-3; TRBD1 matches at 7 bases. Germline CDR1 ENHRY, CDR2 SYGVKD. The trim removed 10 bases at V and 0 bases at J, leaving 7 bases unmatched. The CDR3 is 14 amino acids. This CDR3 is CATRTGTSTDTQYF. CDR3 coding DNA: TGTGCCACCCGGACAGGAACTAGCACAGATACGCAGTATTTT.

The V call is TRBV19, the J call TRBJ2-5, with D possibly matching TRBD2 (7 bases). V lost 5 bases to trimming and J lost 5 bases, with 21 bases between them. From germline, CDR1 is LNHDA and CDR2 SQIVND (reference sequence). This CDR3 contains 16 residues. The CDR3 loop reads CASSAYLGGPRETQYF. CDR3 coding DNA: TGTGCCAGTAGTGCTTACCTCGGGGGGCCTCGCGAGACCCAGTACTTC.

V usage is TRBV2 and J usage is TRBJ2-1; 9 positions agree with TRBD1. V lost 6 bases, J lost 5 bases, and 8 bases stayed unmatched. This CDR3 has 15 residues. Germline CDR1 and CDR2: SNHLY and FYNNEI. CDR3 region: CASRAGTGQNNEQFF. The CDR3 DNA follows: TGTGCCAGCAGAGCCGGGACAGGGCAGAACAATGAGCAGTTCTTC. The whole variable domain, filled in from reference TRBV2 and TRBJ2-1, reads EPEVTQTPSHQVTQMGQEVILRCVPISNHLYFYWYRQILGQKVEFLVSFYNNEISEKSEIFDDQFSVERPDGSNFTLKIRSTKLEDSAMYFCASRAGTGQNNEQFFGPGTRLTVL.

V gene TRBV7-2 combines with J gene TRBJ2-3, with D hard to call. This CDR3 spans 13 amino acids. V lost 5 bases, J lost 0 bases, and 6 bases lay in between. Per germline, CDR1 SGHTA and CDR2 FQGNSA. CDR3 nucleotides: TGTGCCAGCAGCCCAACTAGCACAGATACGCAGTATTTT. It translates to CASSPTSTDTQYF.

The chain has TRBV21-1 and TRBJ2-1; the table's D call, TRBD1, was not checked against the DNA. TRBV21-1 constitutes a pseudogene. The CDR3 runs to 17 residues. The CDR3 here is CASSSPWGHLSYNEQFF. For the CDR3, the DNA is TGTGCCAGCAGCTCCCCATGGGGACACCTCTCCTACAATGAGCAGTTCTTC.

V is TRBV19 and J is TRBJ1-6; D gene ambiguous. CDR3 length equals 17 residues. Germline V gene data show CDR1 as LNHDA and CDR2 as SQIVND (reference sequence). V lost 3 bases and J lost 0, with 12 bases in between. Here the CDR3 DNA reads TGTGCCAGTAGTATTCAGCGCCGGAGCTCCTATAATTCACCCCTCCACTTT. Residues: CASSIQRRSSYNSPLHF. Drawing the rest from reference TRBV19 and TRBJ1-6, the complete variable domain is DGGITQSPKYLFRKEGQNVTLSCEQNLNHDAMYWYRQDPGQGLRLIYYSQIVNDFQKGDIAEGYSVSREKKESFPLTVTSAQKNPTAFYLCASSIQRRSSYNSPLHFGNGTRLTVT.

The table lists this clone with a few counts. The V call is TRBV23-1, the J call TRBJ2-1, with 7 bases aligning to TRBD2. TRBV23-1 is annotated as an ORF whose role is uncertain. The CDR3 contains 14 residues. After removal of 8 bases from V and 6 bases from J, the junction contained 10 bases not matched to a gene. The CDR3 coding sequence is TGCGCCAGCCCTATCGGGGGGAATTCCAATGAGCAGTTCTTC. This translates into CASPIGGNSNEQFF.

This chain connects TRBV5-4 to TRBJ2-7; 10 positions agree with TRBD1. J lost 4 bases, V lost 3 bases, and 4 bases had no gene match. The CDR3 sequence is 14 residues long. Germline lookup yields CDR1 SGHNT and CDR2 YYREEE (reference sequence). The CDR3 is CASSWDRGAYEQYF. The CDR3 bases are TGTGCCAGCAGCTGGGACAGGGGCGCTTACGAGCAGTACTTC.

The chain links TRBV29-1 to TRBJ1-1, with TRBD1 matching 7 bases. CDR1 SQVTM and CDR2 ANQGSEA come from the germline V gene. The CDR3 totals 13 residues. V lost 4 bases and J lost 6; bases outside the gene matches: 8. The DNA of the CDR3 is TGCAGCGTTGCCGGACAGGCCCTATCTGAAGCTTTCTTT. Its translation is CSVAGQALSEAFF.

The CDR3 DNA reads TGTGCCAGCAGCCCCACATCCCAAGAGACCCAGTACTTC. This sequence encodes CASSPTSQETQYF. The chain recombines TRBV7-9 with TRBJ2-5; D remains unclear. CDR1 is SEHNR, CDR2 FQNEAQ, per germline (reference sequence). Trimming shortened V by 5 bases and J by 1 base, and 8 bases separated the two germline ends. The CDR3 totals 13 residues. Supplemented by reference TRBV7-9 and TRBJ2-5, the full variable domain reads DTGVSQNPRHKITKRGQNVTFRCDPISEHNRLYWYRQTLGQGPEFLTYFQNEAQLEKSRLLSDRFSAERPKGSFSTLEIQRTEQGDSAMYLCASSPTSQETQYFGPGTRLLVL.

This clone appeared a single time. This chain connects TRBV5-6 to TRBJ1-3; 7 bases agree with TRBD1. The length of the CDR3 is 16 residues. Germline lookup yields CDR1 SGHDT and CDR2 YYEEEE. The J segment lost 2 bases and the V segment lost 5 bases, leaving 10 bases of the junction unmatched. The CDR3 DNA is TGTGCCAGCAGGAAAGGACAGGTGGGACCTGGAAACACCATATATTTT. Translating gives CASRKGQVGPGNTIYF.

The rearrangement links TRBV7-2 to TRBJ1-2, with 8 bases lining up with TRBD1. V gave up 5 bases and J gave up 10 bases; unmatched junction bases: 9. CDR1 and CDR2 (germline): SGHTA, FQGNSA. The CDR3 has 13 amino acids. Here the CDR3 reads CASSRDRLFDYTF. CDR3 DNA: TGTGCCAGCAGCAGGGACAGGTTATTCGACTACACCTTC.

This clone was observed a handful of times. The CDR3 nucleotides are TGTGCCATCAGTGAGTTACAGGGAGCTGAAGCTTTCTTT. This encodes CAISELQGAEAFF. The chain links TRBV10-3 to TRBJ1-1; D is perhaps TRBD1 (6 bases). In germline, CDR1 is ENHRY, CDR2 SYGVKD. Trimming took off 1 base at V and 6 bases at J, with 9 bases between the two ends. The CDR3 is 13 residues long.

V is TRBV7-9 and J is TRBJ1-5; D might be TRBD1 (6 bases). Germline V CDR1 and CDR2: SEHNR, FQNEAQ (reference sequence). The CDR3 is 13 residues long. V shed 6 bases and J shed 2 bases, with 8 bases lying between them. DNA of the CDR3: TGTGCCAGCAGTTCAGGGGGCAATCAGCCCCAGCATTTT. Its translation: CASSSGGNQPQHF.

Only a few counts were recorded for this clone. The chain links TRBV27 to TRBJ1-1, with 9 bases lining up with TRBD1. With 6 bases clipped from V and 4 bases from J, the junction kept 9 bases outside the gene matches. This CDR3 contains 15 residues. Germline lookup yields CDR1 MNHEY and CDR2 SMNVEV (reference sequence). The CDR3 loop reads CASRAGTGIGTEAFF. The CDR3 nucleotides read TGTGCCAGCAGGGCCGGGACAGGGATCGGCACTGAAGCTTTCTTT.

This chain uses TRBV7-9 with TRBJ2-7, with unresolved D. Germline V gene sequence: CDR1 SEHNR, CDR2 FQNEAQ (reference sequence). V lost 1 base, J lost 5 bases, and 9 bases lay in between. This CDR3 is built from 13 residues. CDR3 in DNA: TGTGCCAGCAGCTTAGAAGGCGGAAACGAGCAGTACTTC. Protein: CASSLEGGNEQYF.

The chain links TRBV5-1 to TRBJ2-3, with 10 nucleotides matching TRBD1. The junction had 2 bases not matched to a gene; V was cut back by 2 bases and J by 5 bases. Germline lookup yields CDR1 SGHRS and CDR2 YFSETQ. This CDR3 contains 14 residues. The CDR3 loop reads CASSLGQGEDTQYF. As DNA, the CDR3 is TGCGCCAGCAGCTTAGGACAGGGGGAAGATACGCAGTATTTT.

The J gene is TRBJ1-5, the V gene TRBV2; perhaps TRBD1 as D (5 bases). The length of the CDR3 is 14 residues. V was cut by 7 bases and J by 0 bases, with 10 bases left in between. Germline V CDR1 and CDR2: SNHLY, FYNNEI. The CDR3 sequence is CASNSGYSNQPQHF. CDR3 DNA sequence: TGTGCCAGCAATTCAGGGTATAGCAATCAGCCCCAGCATTTT. Drawing the rest from reference TRBV2 and TRBJ1-5, the complete variable domain is EPEVTQTPSHQVTQMGQEVILRCVPISNHLYFYWYRQILGQKVEFLVSFYNNEISEKSEIFDDQFSVERPDGSNFTLKIRSTKLEDSAMYFCASNSGYSNQPQHFGDGTRLSIL.

The CDR3 sequence: CASSHTGGRNEKLFF. The DNA for the CDR3 is TGTGCCAGCAGTCATACAGGGGGTCGGAATGAAAAACTGTTTTTT. The V gene is TRBV6-5, the J gene TRBJ1-4; 8 bases agree with TRBD1. Germline V gives CDR1 MNHEY, CDR2 SVGAGI. After removal of 5 bases from V and 5 bases from J, the junction contained 7 bases not matched to a gene. This CDR3 spans 15 amino acids.

The chain links TRBV10-1 to TRBJ2-3; 7 nucleotides match TRBD2. Trimming at V came to 0 bases and at J to 1 base, leaving 7 bases not matched to a gene. Per the germline V gene, CDR1 is WNHNN and CDR2 is SYGVQD (reference sequence). The CDR3 totals 17 residues. The CDR3 DNA follows: TGCGCCAGCAGTGAGTCTCCAGCGGGACTTTGCACAGATACGCAGTATTTT. Translation gives CASSESPAGLCTDTQYF.

This clone appeared a few times. The chain joins TRBV4-1 to TRBJ2-5, with D unclear. Between the trimmed V and J ends, which lost 0 bases and 2 bases, there was a span of 19 bases. Germline loops: CDR1 MGHRA, CDR2 YSYEKL. The CDR3 extends over 18 amino acids. The CDR3: CASSQEGAGDILQETQYF. Here the CDR3 DNA reads TGCGCCAGCAGCCAAGAAGGCGCTGGCGACATACTTCAAGAGACCCAGTACTTC.

This clone was seen only once. The gene calls are TRBV9 and TRBJ2-2; 9 nucleotides line up with TRBD1. CDR3 size: 14 residues. CDR1 SGDLS and CDR2 YYNGEE come from the germline V gene. Trimming took 4 bases from V and 6 from J; bases not matched to a gene: 4. In nucleotides, the CDR3 is TGTGCCAGCAGCACCCGGACAGGGGCCGGGGAGCTGTTTTTT. It is translated as CASSTRTGAGELFF.

The chain has TRBV5-1 and TRBJ1-5; 12 bases fit TRBD1. V gave up 4 bases and J gave up 3 bases; unmatched junction bases: 5. The CDR3 covers 16 residues. Looked up from germline, CDR1 is SGHRS and CDR2 is YFSETQ. The CDR3 spells CASSPGTGGNNQPQHF. CDR3 nucleotide sequence: TGCGCCAGCAGCCCAGGGACAGGGGGCAACAATCAGCCCCAGCATTTT.

CDR3 amino acids: CASSLVREGLRDTQYF. As DNA, the CDR3 is TGTGCCAGCAGTTTAGTGCGGGAGGGACTTCGGGATACGCAGTATTTT. J is TRBJ2-3 and V is TRBV27, with 9 bases that match TRBD2. CDR1 is MNHEY, CDR2 SMNVEV, per germline (reference sequence). This CDR3 has 16 amino acids. V was pared by 2 bases and J by 6 bases, with 9 bases of the junction left unmatched.

The V and J genes are TRBV12-5 and TRBJ2-3; 11 bases are shared with TRBD2. Losses at the gene ends were 6 bases for V and 3 bases for J; bases not matched to a gene: 11. The CDR3 is 17 residues long. Germline lookup yields CDR1 LGHNT and CDR2 FRNRAP. CDR3 in DNA: TGTGCTAGTGGACCAATTAGCGGGAGGGCCGGAACAGATACGCAGTATTTT. Amino acid sequence: CASGPISGRAGTDTQYF. The full variable domain, in which reference TRBV12-5 and TRBJ2-3 provide the parts outside the CDR3, is DARVTQTPRHKVTEMGQEVTMRCQPILGHNTVFWYRQTMMQGLELLAYFRNRAPLDDSGMPKDRFSAEMPDATLATLKIQPSEPRDSAVYFCASGPISGRAGTDTQYFGPGTRLTVL.

The chain joins TRBV9 to TRBJ1-6; the D is unclear. Germline CDR1 SGDLS, CDR2 YYNGEE. This CDR3 has 17 residues. Trimming removed 4 bases from V and 0 bases from J, with 14 bases in between. CDR3 DNA: TGTGCCAGCAGCCCAACCGGAGATAGCTCCTATAATTCACCCCTCCACTTT. Translated: CASSPTGDSSYNSPLHF.

V and J are TRBV10-3 and TRBJ1-2; possible D gene TRBD1, 6 bases. This CDR3 comprises 14 residues. Germline CDR1 reads ENHRY; CDR2 reads SYGVKD. V lost 5 bases, J lost 0 bases, and 10 bases lay in between. CDR3: CAISLQGANYGYTF. CDR3 nucleotides: TGTGCCATCAGTTTACAGGGTGCTAACTATGGCTACACCTTC.

This chain uses TRBV9 with TRBJ2-1, with TRBD2 matching 8 bases. This CDR3 has 15 amino acids. From germline, CDR1 is SGDLS and CDR2 YYNGEE. The V gene end was trimmed by 0 bases and the J gene end by 10 bases; junction bases not matched to a gene: 9. The CDR3 sequence is CASSVDGLGGREQFF. CDR3 nucleotide sequence: TGTGCCAGCAGCGTAGATGGACTAGGCGGGAGGGAGCAGTTCTTC.

This clone was counted a few times. This rearrangement joins TRBV30 to TRBJ1-1; possible D gene TRBD1, 6 bases. The CDR3 spans 14 residues. V lost 1 base, J lost 5 bases, and 14 bases lay in between. The germline gives CDR1 GTSNPN, CDR2 SVGIG (reference sequence). DNA of the CDR3: TGTGCCTGGAGTGGGGGCGGACAGCAGACTGAAGCTTTCTTT. Encoded protein: CAWSGGGQQTEAFF. Supplemented by reference TRBV30 and TRBJ1-1, the full variable domain reads SQTIHQWPATLVQPVGSPLSLECTVEGTSNPNLYWYRQAAGRGLQLLFYSVGIGQISSEVPQNLSASRPQDRQFILSSKKLLLSDSGFYLCAWSGGGQQTEAFFGQGTRLTVV.